This entry features one T cell receptor beta chain sequence. Categorization into cohorts depended on clinical history that participants reported. This sample stems from a study of blood T cell repertoires in COVID-19. The overall study: The United States, Italy and Spain supplied acute and convalescent COVID-19 samples.

Using immunoSEQ multiplex PCR, the repertoire was profiled, and TCRdb retains in-frame clones only, with some absent. The repertoire holds about 240,000 clones, with about nine tenths as singletons. The germline CDR1 and CDR2 sequences are LGHNA and YNFKEQ. The CDR3 extends over 15 amino acids. V lost 1 base and J lost 5; bases outside the gene matches: 3. This chain connects TRBV4-2 to TRBJ1-5, with 9 bases that match TRBD1. This receptor was identified in a woman in her 30s with acute COVID-19. The sample consisted of PBMCs or T cells enriched from blood (not recorded which). The CDR3 bases are TGTGCCAGCAGCCAAGTGAGGGACAGGGATCAGCCCCAGCATTTT. This encodes CASSQVRDRDQPQHF.